The source of this T cell receptor beta chain is a study of cytomegalovirus exposure and HLA in healthy donors. The V end lost 0 bases, the J end lost 8 bases, and 13 bases lay between the germline ends. The CDR3 runs 14 residues. Per the germline V gene, CDR1 is GTSNPN and CDR2 is SVGIG (reference sequence). Comment on this clone: What it binds is unknown.

Using immunoSEQ multiplex PCR, the repertoire was profiled, and TCRdb retains in-frame clones only, with some absent. Of fewer than 350,000 clones listed, 88% are singletons. Regarding the study as a whole: A list of roughly 180 TCR beta chains associated with cytomegalovirus was given. That first-cohort TCR clusters tended to co-occur in the approximately 120 validation repertoires was found in a later analysis. In vitro data verified a few CMV-associated chains as specific for CMV antigens. Most TCR sequences were uncommon, yet certain public TCRs appeared in many donors.

Sequencing was done on a sample of PBMCs. The rearrangement links TRBV30 to TRBJ1-4; no clear D gene. The receptor comes from a woman aged 18-29 years in good health and CMV-seronegative. CDR3 DNA: TGTGCCTGGAGTGTAGGGCGGGTTGAGGAAAAACTGTTTTTT. Its protein is CAWSVGRVEEKLFF.